The T cell receptor (beta chain) described here comes from a study of identical twins. In germline, CDR1 is SNHLY, CDR2 FYNNEI. Trimming at V came to 6 bases and at J to 7 bases, leaving 7 bases not matched to a gene. The CDR3 runs 15 residues. To note about this clonotype: Its antigen is undetermined.

Unique molecular identifiers were present on the cDNA, which also gained a universal primer site by template switching. TCRdb independently ran MiXCR on the 5' RACE reads; one entry per CDR3 protein. The sample consists of under 300,000 distinct CDR3 sequences, over 9.5% of them appearing once. General observations from the study: Abundant beta clonotypes from cord blood had fewer insertions, unlike memory repertoires, which showed none. Out-of-frame beta chain sequences displayed weaker excess sharing between twins.

These records were also assigned to another study, of yellow fever vaccine responses in identical twins. As that study records: Twin vaccine T cell responses reportedly seemed partly convergent, partly personalized.

The sequenced sample was memory (CD45RO+) T cells sorted from blood. The J gene is TRBJ2-3, the V gene TRBV2; the match to TRBD2 covers 13 bases. The clonotype originates from a woman under 30 in good health. The CDR3 DNA is TGTGCCAGCAGGGGACTAGCGGGGTCGTTAAATACGCAGTATTTT. This encodes CASRGLAGSLNTQYF.